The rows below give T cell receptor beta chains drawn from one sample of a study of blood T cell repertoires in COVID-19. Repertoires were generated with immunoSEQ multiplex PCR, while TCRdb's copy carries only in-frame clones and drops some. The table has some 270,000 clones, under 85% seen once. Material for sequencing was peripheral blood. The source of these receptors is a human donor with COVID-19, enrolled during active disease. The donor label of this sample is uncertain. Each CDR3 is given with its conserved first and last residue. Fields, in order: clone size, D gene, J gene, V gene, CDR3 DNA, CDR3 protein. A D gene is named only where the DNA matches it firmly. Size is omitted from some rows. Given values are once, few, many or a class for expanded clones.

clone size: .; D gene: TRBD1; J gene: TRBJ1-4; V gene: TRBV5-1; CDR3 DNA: TGCGCCAGCAGCCCCGGGACAGCCGGCGTGGTAACTGAAAAACTGTTTTTT; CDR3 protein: CASSPGTAGVVTEKLFF
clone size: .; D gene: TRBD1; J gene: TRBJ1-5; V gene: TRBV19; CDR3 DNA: TGTGCCAGTAGTCCTCCCGACAGGGTAAATCAGCCCCAGCATTTT; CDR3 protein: CASSPPDRVNQPQHF
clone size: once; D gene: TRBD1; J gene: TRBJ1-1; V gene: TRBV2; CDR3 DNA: TGTGCCAGCAGTGAAATTGGACAGGTGAACACTGAAGCTTTCTTT; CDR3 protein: CASSEIGQVNTEAFF
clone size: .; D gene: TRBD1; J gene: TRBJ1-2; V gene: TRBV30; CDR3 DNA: TGTGCCTGGAGTTTTACAGGGGATTCCGGCTACACCTTC; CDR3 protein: CAWSFTGDSGYTF
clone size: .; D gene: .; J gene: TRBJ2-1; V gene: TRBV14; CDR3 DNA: TGTGCCAGCAGCCAAGGAAGGAGCGGGCCCCTCGGGTTCGGTGAGCAGTTCTTC; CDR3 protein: CASSQGRSGPLGFGEQFF
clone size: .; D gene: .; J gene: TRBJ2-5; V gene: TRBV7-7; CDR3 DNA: TGTGCTAGCAGCTTAGGAGGGACAGCTCAAGAGACCCAGTACTTC; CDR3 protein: CASSLGGTAQETQYF
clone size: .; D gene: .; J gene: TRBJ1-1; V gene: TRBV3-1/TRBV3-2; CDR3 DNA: TGTGCCAGCAGCCAAGCAATTAGACAGAATAAAGCTTTCTTT; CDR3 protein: CASSQAIRQNKAFF
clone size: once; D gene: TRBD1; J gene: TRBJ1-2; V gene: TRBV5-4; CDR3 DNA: TGTGCCAGCAGCACAGGAGCAGGGGGCGGCTATGGCTACACCTTC; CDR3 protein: CASSTGAGGGYGYTF
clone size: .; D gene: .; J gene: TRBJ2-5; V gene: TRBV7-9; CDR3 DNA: TGTGCCAGCAGCTTAGCGGCGGGGGCCCAAGAGACCCAGTACTTC; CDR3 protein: CASSLAAGAQETQYF
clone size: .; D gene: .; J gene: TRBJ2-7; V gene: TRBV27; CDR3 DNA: TGTGCCAGCAGTTCCTTAGTTGGGGGGTACGAGCAGTACTTC; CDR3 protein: CASSSLVGGYEQYF
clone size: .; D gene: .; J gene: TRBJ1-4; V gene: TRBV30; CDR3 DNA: TGTGCCTGGAGTTACGGCCAGGGTTCTACTAATGAAAAACTGTTTTTT; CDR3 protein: CAWSYGQGSTNEKLFF
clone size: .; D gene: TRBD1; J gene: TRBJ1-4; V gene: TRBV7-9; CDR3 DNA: TGTGCCAGCAGCCTCGGGACAGGGAATGAAAAACTGTTTTTT; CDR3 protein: CASSLGTGNEKLFF
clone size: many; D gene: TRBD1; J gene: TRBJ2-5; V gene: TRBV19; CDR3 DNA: TGTGCCAGTAGAGCCGGGACAGGGGCTTCGGCCCAGTACTTC; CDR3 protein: CASRAGTGASAQYF
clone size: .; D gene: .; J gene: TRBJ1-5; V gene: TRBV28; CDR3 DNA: TGTGCCAGCAGCCCCATTGACGGGGATAGCAATCAGCCCCAGCATTTT; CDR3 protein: CASSPIDGDSNQPQHF
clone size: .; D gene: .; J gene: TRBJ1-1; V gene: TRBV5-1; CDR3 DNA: TGCGCCAGCAGCCCTATTATCGGCGGCTTAGAAGCTTTCTTT; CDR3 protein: CASSPIIGGLEAFF
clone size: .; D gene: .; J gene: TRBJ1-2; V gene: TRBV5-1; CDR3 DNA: TGCGCCAGCAGCTTGGAGGGGGTTTATGGCTACACCTTC; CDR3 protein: CASSLEGVYGYTF
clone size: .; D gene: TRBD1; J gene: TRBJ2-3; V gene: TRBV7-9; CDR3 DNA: TGTGCCAGCAGCATAGCGGACAGGGAGTCCCTCACAGATACGCAGTATTTT; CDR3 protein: CASSIADRESLTDTQYF
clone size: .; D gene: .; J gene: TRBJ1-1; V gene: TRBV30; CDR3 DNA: TGTGCCTGGAGTGTGTCTCTGGGGAGCACTGAAGCTTTCTTT; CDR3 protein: CAWSVSLGSTEAFF
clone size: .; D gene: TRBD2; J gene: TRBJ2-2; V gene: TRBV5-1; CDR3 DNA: TGCGCCAGCAGCTTGGACGGGAGGGCGGGGACCGGGGAGCTGTTTTTT; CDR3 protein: CASSLDGRAGTGELFF
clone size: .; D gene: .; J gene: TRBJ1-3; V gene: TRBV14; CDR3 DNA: TGTGCCAGCAGCCTAGAACCTTCGACAGTCTTCTCTGGAAACACCATATATTTT; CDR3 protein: CASSLEPSTVFSGNTIYF
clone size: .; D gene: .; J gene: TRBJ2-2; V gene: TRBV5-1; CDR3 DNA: TGCGCCAGCAGCTTGGGGGGTAGCGGGAACACCGGGGAGCTGTTTTTT; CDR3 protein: CASSLGGSGNTGELFF
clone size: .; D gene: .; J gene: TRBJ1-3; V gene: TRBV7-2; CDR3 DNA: TGTGCCAGCAGCCCCCGGGAGTCCGCCGGAAACACCATATATTTT; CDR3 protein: CASSPRESAGNTIYF
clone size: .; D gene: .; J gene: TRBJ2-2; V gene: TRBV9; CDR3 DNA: TGTGCCAGCAGCGTAGTAGGGGGTTGGACCGGGGAGCTGTTTTTT; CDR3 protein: CASSVVGGWTGELFF
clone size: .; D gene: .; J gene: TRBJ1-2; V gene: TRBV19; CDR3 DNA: TGTGCCAGTAGTCCCAGGTCCATCGAAAGCTACACCTTC; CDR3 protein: CASSPRSIESYTF
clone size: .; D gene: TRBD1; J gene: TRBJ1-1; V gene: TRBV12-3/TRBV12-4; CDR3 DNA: TGTGCCAGCAGCCGACAGGGGGGCACTGAAGCTTTCTTT; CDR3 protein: CASSRQGGTEAFF
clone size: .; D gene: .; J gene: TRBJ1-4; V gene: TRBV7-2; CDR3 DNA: TGTGCCAGCAGCTTTGGTCGGGAGCGGGAAAAACTGTTTTTT; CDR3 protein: CASSFGREREKLFF
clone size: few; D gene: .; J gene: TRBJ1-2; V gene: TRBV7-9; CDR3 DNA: TGTGCCAGCAGCCCGGACAGCTACTATGGCTACACCTTC; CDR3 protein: CASSPDSYYGYTF
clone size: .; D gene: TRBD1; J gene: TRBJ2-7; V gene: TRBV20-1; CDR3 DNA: TGCAGTGCTAGTGGGGCAGGGGGTCCCTACGAGCAGTACTTC; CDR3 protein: CSASGAGGPYEQYF
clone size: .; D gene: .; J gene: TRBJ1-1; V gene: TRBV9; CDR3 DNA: TGTGCCAGCAGCAACAGGGATCAGAACACTGAAGCTTTCTTT; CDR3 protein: CASSNRDQNTEAFF
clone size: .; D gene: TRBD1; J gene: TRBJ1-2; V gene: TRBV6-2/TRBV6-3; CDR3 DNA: TGTGCCAGCAGTGCAACCCGGACAGGGGGCGGCGGTGGCTACACCTTC; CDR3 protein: CASSATRTGGGGGYTF
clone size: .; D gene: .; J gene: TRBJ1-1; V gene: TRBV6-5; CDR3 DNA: TGTGCCAGCAGGCGGGGAGAGGGGACTGAAGCTTTCTTT; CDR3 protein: CASRRGEGTEAFF
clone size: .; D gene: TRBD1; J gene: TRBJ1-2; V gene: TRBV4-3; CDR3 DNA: TGCGCCAGCAGCCAACGCCGGGACAGCTATGGCTACACCTTC; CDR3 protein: CASSQRRDSYGYTF
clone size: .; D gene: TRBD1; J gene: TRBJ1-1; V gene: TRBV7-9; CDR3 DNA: TGTGCCAGCAGCTTAGGGGGACAGGGGGCCACTGAAGCTTTCTTT; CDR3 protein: CASSLGGQGATEAFF
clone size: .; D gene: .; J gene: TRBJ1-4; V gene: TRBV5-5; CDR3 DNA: TGTGCCAGCAGCCCAGCCGTGGGGCAATCTAATGAAAAACTGTTTTTT; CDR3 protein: CASSPAVGQSNEKLFF
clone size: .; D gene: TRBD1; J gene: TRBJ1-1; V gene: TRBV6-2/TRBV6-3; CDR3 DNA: TGTGCCAGCAGTGCCGGGACAGCCCTAATTAACACTGAAGCTTTCTTT; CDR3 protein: CASSAGTALINTEAFF
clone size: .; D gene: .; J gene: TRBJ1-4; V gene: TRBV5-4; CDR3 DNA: TGTGCCAGCAGCTTGCGAACAGGGAACAGCGGCGAAAAACTGTTTTTT; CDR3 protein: CASSLRTGNSGEKLFF
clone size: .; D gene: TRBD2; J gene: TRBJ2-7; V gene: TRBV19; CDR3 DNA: TGTGCCAGTAGGGAGCGGGAGGGCTCCCCCTACGAGCAGTACTTC; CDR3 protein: CASREREGSPYEQYF
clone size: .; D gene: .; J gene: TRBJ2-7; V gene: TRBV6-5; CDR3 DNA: TGTGCCAGCCGAATGACCCCAAGCGGCCATTACGAGCAGTACTTC; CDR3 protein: CASRMTPSGHYEQYF
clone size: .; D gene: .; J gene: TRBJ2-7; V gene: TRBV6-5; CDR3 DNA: TGTGCCAGCCTTCTAGACAGATATTACGAGCAGTACTTC; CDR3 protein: CASLLDRYYEQYF
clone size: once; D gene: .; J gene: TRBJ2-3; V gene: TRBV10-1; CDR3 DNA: TGCGCCAGCAGTGATAATGTAGCGCTTAGCACAGATACGCAGTATTTT; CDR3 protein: CASSDNVALSTDTQYF
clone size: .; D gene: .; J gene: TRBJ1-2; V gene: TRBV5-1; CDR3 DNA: TGCGCCAGCAGCCCTGGGTCAGGGGAGGGTGGCTACACCTTC; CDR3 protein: CASSPGSGEGGYTF